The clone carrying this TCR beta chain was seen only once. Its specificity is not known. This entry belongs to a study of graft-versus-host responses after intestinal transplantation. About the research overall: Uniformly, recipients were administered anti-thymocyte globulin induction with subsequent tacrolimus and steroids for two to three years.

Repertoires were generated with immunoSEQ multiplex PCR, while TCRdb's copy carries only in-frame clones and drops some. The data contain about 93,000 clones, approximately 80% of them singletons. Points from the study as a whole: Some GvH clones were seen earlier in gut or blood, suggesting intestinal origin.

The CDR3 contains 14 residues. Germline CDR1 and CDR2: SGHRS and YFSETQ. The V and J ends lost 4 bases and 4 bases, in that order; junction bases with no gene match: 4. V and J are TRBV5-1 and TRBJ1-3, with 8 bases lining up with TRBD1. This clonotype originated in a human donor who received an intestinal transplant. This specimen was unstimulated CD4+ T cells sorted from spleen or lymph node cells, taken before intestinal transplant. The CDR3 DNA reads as TGCGCCAGCAGCCCACAGGGGGAGGGAAACACCATATATTTT. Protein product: CASSPQGEGNTIYF.